These 15 T cell receptor beta chains share one sample of origin, sequenced in a study of chemoradiotherapy in HPV16-positive cancers. TCRdb keeps only in-frame clones here, not all; method: immunoSEQ multiplex PCR. The sample contains more than 1,200 clones, 70% to 90% of which appear only once. The sequencing here drew on tumor tissue, taken from a patient who underwent chemoradiotherapy. These receptors were obtained from a human donor with HPV-associated anogenital cancer.

The V and J genes are TRBV5-1 and TRBJ2-7; no reliable D call. Germline lookup yields CDR1 SGHRS and CDR2 YFSETQ. Trimming cost V 1 base and J 7 bases, with 12 bases left between them. The CDR3 totals 13 residues. This chain's CDR3 is CASSLTVGWEQYF. CDR3 in DNA: TGCGCCAGCAGCTTGACGGTTGGGTGGGAGCAGTACTTC.

V and J are TRBV5-5 and TRBJ1-4, with no clear D. The V gene lost 2 bases and the J gene lost 0 bases, with 8 bases spanning the gap. Germline CDR1 is SGHKS and CDR2 is YYEKEE (reference sequence). The CDR3 contains 15 residues. The CDR3 DNA follows: TGTGCCAGCAGCTTTTTTCCGACAACTAATGAAAAACTGTTTTTT. Protein product: CASSFFPTTNEKLFF.

The rearrangement joins TRBV2 to TRBJ1-5; unclear D gene. V was cut by 4 bases and J by 7 bases, with 11 bases left in between. In germline, CDR1 is SNHLY, CDR2 FYNNEI. The CDR3 is 13 amino acids. Here the CDR3 DNA reads TGTGCCAGCAGTGCACGCGAAGGCCAGCCCCAGCATTTT. Translated: CASSAREGQPQHF.

This clone was counted a single time. The CDR3 reads CVISLRETQYF. The DNA of the CDR3 is TGTGTCATCTCTTTGCGCGAGACCCAGTACTTC. The chain combines TRBV2 with TRBJ2-5; D not resolved. Germline CDR1 SNHLY, CDR2 FYNNEI. CDR3 length equals 11 residues.

The chain combines TRBV13 with TRBJ1-2; the D is unclear. The CDR3 runs to 16 residues. Germline loops: CDR1 PRHDT, CDR2 FYEKMQ (reference sequence). V was trimmed by 1 base and J by 4 bases, leaving 16 bases between them. CDR3: CASSLEDGRSGYGYTF. CDR3 nucleotide sequence: TGTGCCAGCAGCTTAGAGGATGGGCGTAGCGGCTATGGCTACACCTTC.

This clone was seen more than once but under ten times. This chain connects TRBV9 to TRBJ2-3; 10 nucleotides agree with TRBD2. CDR3 length: 16 amino acids. Germline trimming cut 0 bases from V and 7 bases from J; bases unmatched to any gene: 8. CDR1 and CDR2 from the germline V gene are SGDLS and YYNGEE. The CDR3 nucleotides are TGTGCCAGCAGCGTAGTAGTTAGCGGGGGGCGTAATACGCAGTATTTT. Protein: CASSVVVSGGRNTQYF. The variable domain in full, completed from reference TRBV9 and TRBJ2-3, reads DSGVTQTPKHLITATGQRVTLRCSPRSGDLSVYWYQQSLDQGLQFLIQYYNGEERAKGNILERFSAQQFPDLHSELNLSSLELGDSALYFCASSVVVSGGRNTQYFGPGTRLTVL.

V usage is TRBV7-3 and J usage is TRBJ2-1; D is ambiguous. This CDR3 is 13 amino acids long. Germline loops: CDR1 SGHTA, CDR2 FQGTGA. V lost 5 bases, J lost 11 bases, and 16 bases lay in between. Here the CDR3 DNA reads TGTGCCAGCAGCCCGTCGGATGCCGTCCAGCAGTTCTTC. Translated, it gives CASSPSDAVQQFF.

The genes are TRBV7-9 and TRBJ1-2; 9 bases align to TRBD1. The CDR3 is made up of 18 amino acids. The trim removed 2 bases at V and 3 bases at J, leaving 13 bases unmatched. The germline V gene has CDR1 SEHNR and CDR2 FQNEAQ (reference sequence). The CDR3 spells CASSLNYQQGATDYGYTF. In DNA, the CDR3 is TGTGCCAGCAGCTTAAATTATCAACAGGGGGCGACGGACTATGGCTACACCTTC.

Here the CDR3 DNA reads TGTGCCAGCAGCGTAGGGAATAGCGGGGAACAAGAGACCCAGTACTTC. Translated, it gives CASSVGNSGEQETQYF. The genes are TRBV9 and TRBJ2-5; 8 nucleotides match TRBD2. The ends lost 0 bases at V and 2 bases at J; junction bases unmatched: 6. The length of the CDR3 is 16 residues. In germline, CDR1 is SGDLS, CDR2 YYNGEE.

This rearrangement joins TRBV4-1 to TRBJ1-4; the D is unclear. V lost 3 bases and J lost 0, with 14 bases in between. The CDR3 spans 17 residues. CDR1 MGHRA and CDR2 YSYEKL come from the germline V gene. For the CDR3, the DNA is TGCGCCAGCAGCCAGTTGGGAGATGGGTCAACTAATGAAAAACTGTTTTTT. This sequence encodes CASSQLGDGSTNEKLFF.

The rearrangement joins TRBV6-5 to TRBJ2-7; D gene uncertain. The CDR3 consists of 15 residues. CDR1 MNHEY and CDR2 SVGAGI come from the germline V gene. With 0 bases removed from V and 5 bases from J, the gap between germline ends came to 14 bases. The CDR3 here is CASSYSRLPGHEQYF. The CDR3 DNA follows: TGTGCCAGCAGTTACTCGAGGCTGCCCGGCCACGAGCAGTACTTC.

This sequence joins TRBV10-1 and TRBJ2-6; D not certain. CDR3 size: 18 residues. V was pared by 5 bases and J by 5 bases, with 22 bases between. Germline V gene sequence: CDR1 WNHNN, CDR2 SYGVQD (reference sequence). CDR3 sequence (DNA): TGCGCCAGCAGTTCAAAAAGAAGATCGCACAGTCGGGCCAACGTCCTGACTTTC. Translated, it gives CASSSKRRSHSRANVLTF.

A few counts support this clone. V gene TRBV21-1 combines with J gene TRBJ2-7. TRBV21-1 is shown as a pseudogene. The CDR3 is 15 residues long. The CDR3 is CASSKEGWGICEQYF. Here the CDR3 DNA reads TGTGCCAGCAGCAAAGAAGGTTGGGGGATCTGCGAGCAGTACTTC.

The V and J genes are TRBV2 and TRBJ1-1; D is perhaps TRBD1 (5 bases). The CDR3 has 13 amino acids. Germline V gene lookup returns CDR1 SNHLY and CDR2 FYNNEI. Trimming removed 7 bases from V and 8 bases from J, with 17 bases in between. This CDR3 reads CASTEGWRGEAFF. The CDR3 nucleotides read TGTGCCAGCACCGAAGGCTGGCGGGGGGAAGCTTTCTTT.

The chain links TRBV7-9 to TRBJ1-1; D uncertain. Trimming took off 2 bases at V and 8 bases at J, with 12 bases between the two ends. CDR1 SEHNR and CDR2 FQNEAQ come from the germline V gene (reference sequence). There are 13 residues in the CDR3. The CDR3 DNA sequence: TGTGCCAGCAGCTTACATAATACAGAGGAAGCTTTCTTT. It specifies CASSLHNTEEAFF.